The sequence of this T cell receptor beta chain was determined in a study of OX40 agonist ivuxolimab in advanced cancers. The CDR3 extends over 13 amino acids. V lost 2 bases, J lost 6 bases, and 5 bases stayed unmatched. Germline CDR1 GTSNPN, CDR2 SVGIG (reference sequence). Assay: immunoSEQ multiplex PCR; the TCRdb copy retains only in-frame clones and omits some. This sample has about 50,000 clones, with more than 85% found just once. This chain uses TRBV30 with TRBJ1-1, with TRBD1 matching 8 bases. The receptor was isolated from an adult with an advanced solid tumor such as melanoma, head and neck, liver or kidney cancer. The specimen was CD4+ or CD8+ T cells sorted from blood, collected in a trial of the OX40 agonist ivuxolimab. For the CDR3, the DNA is TGTGCCTGGAGTTACGGACAGGGCGCTGAAGCTTTCTTT. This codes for CAWSYGQGAEAFF.